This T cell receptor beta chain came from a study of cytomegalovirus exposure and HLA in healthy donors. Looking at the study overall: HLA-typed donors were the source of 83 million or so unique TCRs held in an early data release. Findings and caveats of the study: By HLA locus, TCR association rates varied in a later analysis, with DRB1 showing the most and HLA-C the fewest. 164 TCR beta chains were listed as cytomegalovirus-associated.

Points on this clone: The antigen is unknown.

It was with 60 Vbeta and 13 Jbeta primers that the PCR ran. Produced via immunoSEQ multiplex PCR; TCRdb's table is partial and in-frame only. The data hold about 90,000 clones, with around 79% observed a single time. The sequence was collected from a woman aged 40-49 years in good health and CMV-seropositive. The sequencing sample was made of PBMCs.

The CDR3 sequence: CASSWESYNEQFF. The CDR3 bases are TGTGCCAGCAGCTGGGAGTCCTACAATGAGCAGTTCTTC. The chain carries TRBV7-6 and TRBJ2-1; possibly TRBD2 for D (5 bases). This CDR3 is 13 amino acids long. The germline V gene encodes CDR1 SGHVS and CDR2 FNYEAQ. Trimming pared 4 bases from V and 1 base from J, leaving 5 bases between.